The present entry profiles one TCR beta chain with its context. The V segment lost 10 bases and the J segment 10 bases; nucleotides outside the gene matches: 13. The CDR3 extends over 14 amino acids. The germline V gene has CDR1 KGHDR and CDR2 SFDVKD. The sample comes from a study of T cell responses to AZD1222 COVID-19 vaccine. TCRdb's copy holds only in-frame clones and misses some; the assay was immunoSEQ multiplex PCR. The profile shows 250,000 to 300,000 clones, 90% to 95% of them singletons. The receptor was derived from an adult who received the AZD1222 COVID-19 vaccine. J is TRBJ2-1 and V is TRBV24-1, with 9 positions matching TRBD2. The sequencing here drew on peripheral blood, taken 28 days after the second AZD1222 dose. The CDR3 loop is CATQSSGAVREQFF. The CDR3 nucleotides read TGTGCCACACAGTCTAGCGGGGCCGTCCGGGAGCAGTTCTTC.